This entry concerns a single T cell receptor (beta chain). Its cognate antigen is unknown. Each donor's status was that of a healthy bone marrow donor. A multiplex PCR was run with 60 Vbeta primers and 13 Jbeta primers. Assay: immunoSEQ multiplex PCR; the TCRdb copy retains only in-frame clones and omits some. This sample has about 190,000 clones, with around 73% found just once. The CDR3 is 13 residues long. Germline V gives CDR1 MNHEY, CDR2 SVGAGI. The V segment lost 4 bases and the J segment 5 bases; nucleotides outside the gene matches: 1. This entry comes from a study of cytomegalovirus exposure and HLA in healthy donors. The study's findings and limits: Cytomegalovirus-associated TCR beta chains were listed, numbering 150 to 200.

The TCR was taken from a woman aged 30 to 39 in good health and CMV-seropositive. The sequenced material came from PBMCs. The chain couples TRBV6-5 to TRBJ2-1, with TRBD1 matching 8 bases. As DNA, the CDR3 is TGTGCCAGCAGTTCGGGACAGGACAATGAGCAGTTCTTC. Encoded protein: CASSSGQDNEQFF.